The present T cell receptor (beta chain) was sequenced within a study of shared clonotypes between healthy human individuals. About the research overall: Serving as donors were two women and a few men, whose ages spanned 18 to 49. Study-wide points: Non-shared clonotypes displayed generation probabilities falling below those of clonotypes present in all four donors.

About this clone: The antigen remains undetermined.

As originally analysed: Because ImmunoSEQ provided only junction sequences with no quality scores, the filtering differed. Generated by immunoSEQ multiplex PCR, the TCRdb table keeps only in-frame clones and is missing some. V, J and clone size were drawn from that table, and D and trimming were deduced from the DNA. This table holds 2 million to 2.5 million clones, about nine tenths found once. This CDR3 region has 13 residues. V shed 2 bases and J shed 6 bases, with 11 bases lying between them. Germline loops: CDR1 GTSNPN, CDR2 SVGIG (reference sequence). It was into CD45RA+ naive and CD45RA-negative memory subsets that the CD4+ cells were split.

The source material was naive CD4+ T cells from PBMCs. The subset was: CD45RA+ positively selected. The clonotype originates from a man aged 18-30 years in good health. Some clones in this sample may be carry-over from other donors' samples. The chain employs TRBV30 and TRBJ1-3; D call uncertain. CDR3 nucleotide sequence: TGTGCCTGGAGTCGGGGATTGTTAAACACCATATATTTT. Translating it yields CAWSRGLLNTIYF. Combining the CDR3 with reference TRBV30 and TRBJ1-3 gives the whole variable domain SQTIHQWPATLVQPVGSPLSLECTVEGTSNPNLYWYRQAAGRGLQLLFYSVGIGQISSEVPQNLSASRPQDRQFILSSKKLLLSDSGFYLCAWSRGLLNTIYFGEGSWLTVV.